This TCR beta chain was recovered during a study of blood T cell repertoires in COVID-19. Germline values: CDR1 LNHDA, CDR2 SQIVND (reference sequence). This CDR3 is 14 amino acids long. J was trimmed by 6 bases and V by 4 bases; bases with no gene match: 4. Profiling relied on immunoSEQ multiplex PCR, and the TCRdb table lists in-frame clones only, not all of them. The sample includes around 70,000 clones, about 84% of them seen just once. The chain has TRBV19 and TRBJ1-5, with TRBD1 matching over 9 bases. The source of this sequence is a woman aged 55-75 years with acute or convalescent COVID-19. Sequencing input: peripheral blood. The CDR3 protein is CASSKTGGFQPQHF. CDR3 in DNA: TGTGCCAGTAGTAAGACAGGGGGGTTTCAGCCCCAGCATTTT.